This T cell receptor (beta chain) came from a study of blood T cell repertoires in COVID-19. Study context: T cells, B-cell-depleted T cells, or PBMCs provided the cDNA or gDNA that served as material.

This clone appeared once. Compared with germline, one end of the junction differs, possibly owing to a read error. The germline V gene encodes CDR1 DFQATT and CDR2 SNEGSKA (reference sequence). The CDR3 runs 11 residues. Clones were sequenced by immunoSEQ multiplex PCR, and TCRdb holds only the in-frame ones, with some missing. The profile shows some 270,000 clones, around nine tenths of them singletons. The sequence came from a man aged 25-40 years with acute or convalescent COVID-19. The sample consisted of peripheral blood. The chain has TRBV20-1 and TRBJ2-1; D is perhaps TRBD2 (5 bases). CDR3 sequence (DNA): TGCAGTGCTAGGACGGGGAGCCGGCGGATCTTC. This translates into CSARTGSRRIF.